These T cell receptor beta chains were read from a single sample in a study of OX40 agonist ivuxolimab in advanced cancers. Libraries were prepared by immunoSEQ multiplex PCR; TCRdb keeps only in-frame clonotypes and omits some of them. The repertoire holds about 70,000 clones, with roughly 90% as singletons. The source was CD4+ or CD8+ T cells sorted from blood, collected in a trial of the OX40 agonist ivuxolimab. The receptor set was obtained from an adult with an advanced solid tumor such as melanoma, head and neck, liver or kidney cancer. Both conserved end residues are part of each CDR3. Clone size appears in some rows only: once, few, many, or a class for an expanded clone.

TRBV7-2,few,CASSPNHDTQYF
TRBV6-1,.,CASSEGPWRGGETQYF
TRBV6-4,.,CASSDSAFLGGTPTRRQFF
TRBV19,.,CASSILGGEQYF
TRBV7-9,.,CASRWLGLAENNEQFF
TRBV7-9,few,CASSFWTGDHEQYF
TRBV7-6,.,CASSLQGDQPQHF
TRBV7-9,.,CASSSAGTGGIEAFF
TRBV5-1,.,CASSLETGNYGYTF
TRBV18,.,CASSQDQGGAFF
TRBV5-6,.,CASSLRSGGYTF
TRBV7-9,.,CASSFPRDTNEKLFF
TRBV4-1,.,CASSQVGGRGRGNQPQHF
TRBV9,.,CASSALTGGPQEQYF
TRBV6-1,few,CASSVGRSNQPQHF